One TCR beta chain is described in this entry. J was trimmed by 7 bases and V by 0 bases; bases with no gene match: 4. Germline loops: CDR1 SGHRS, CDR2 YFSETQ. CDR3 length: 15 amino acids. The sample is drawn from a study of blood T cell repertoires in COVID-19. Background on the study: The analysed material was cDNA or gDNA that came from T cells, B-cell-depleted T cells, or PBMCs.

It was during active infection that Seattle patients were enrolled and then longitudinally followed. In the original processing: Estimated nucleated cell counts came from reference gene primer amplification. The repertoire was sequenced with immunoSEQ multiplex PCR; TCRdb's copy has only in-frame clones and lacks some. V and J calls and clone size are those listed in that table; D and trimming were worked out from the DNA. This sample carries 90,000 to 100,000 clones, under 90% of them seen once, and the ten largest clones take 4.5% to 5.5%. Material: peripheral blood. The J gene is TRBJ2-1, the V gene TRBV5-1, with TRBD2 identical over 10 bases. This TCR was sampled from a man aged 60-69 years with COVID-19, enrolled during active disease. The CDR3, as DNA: TGCGCCAGCAGCTTGGTGACTAGCGGGCTGAATGAGCAGTTCTTC. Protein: CASSLVTSGLNEQFF.